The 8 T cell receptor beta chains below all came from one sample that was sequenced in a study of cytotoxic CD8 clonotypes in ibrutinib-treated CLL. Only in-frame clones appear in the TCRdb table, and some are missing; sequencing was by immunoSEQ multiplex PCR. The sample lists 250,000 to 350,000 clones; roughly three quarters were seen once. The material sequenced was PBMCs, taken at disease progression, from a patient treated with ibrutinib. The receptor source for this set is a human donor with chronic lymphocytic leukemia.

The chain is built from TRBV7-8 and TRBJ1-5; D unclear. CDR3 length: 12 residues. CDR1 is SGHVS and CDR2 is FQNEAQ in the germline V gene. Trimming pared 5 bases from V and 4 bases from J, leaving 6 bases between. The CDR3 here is CASSGSNQPQHF. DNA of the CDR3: TGTGCCAGCAGCGGGTCGAATCAGCCCCAGCATTTT.

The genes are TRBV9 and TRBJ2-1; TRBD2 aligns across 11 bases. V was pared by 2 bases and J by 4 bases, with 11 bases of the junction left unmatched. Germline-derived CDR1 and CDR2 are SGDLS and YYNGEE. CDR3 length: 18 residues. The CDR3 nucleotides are TGTGCCAGCAGCGTCATTAGCGGGGGGGCCCCGGTTTACAATGAGCAGTTCTTC. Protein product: CASSVISGGAPVYNEQFF.

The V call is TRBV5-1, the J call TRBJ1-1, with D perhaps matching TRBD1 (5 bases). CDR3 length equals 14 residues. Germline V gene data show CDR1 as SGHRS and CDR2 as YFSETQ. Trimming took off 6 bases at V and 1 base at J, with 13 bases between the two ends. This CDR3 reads CASKVQGGNTEAFF. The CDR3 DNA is TGCGCCAGCAAGGTCCAGGGAGGGAACACTGAAGCTTTCTTT.

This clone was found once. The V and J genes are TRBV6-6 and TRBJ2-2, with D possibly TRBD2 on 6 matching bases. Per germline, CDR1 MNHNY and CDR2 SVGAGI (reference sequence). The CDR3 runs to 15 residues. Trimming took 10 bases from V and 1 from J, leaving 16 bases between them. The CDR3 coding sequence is TGTGCCACCCAGAGACGGGGGTGGAACACCGGGGAGCTGTTTTTT. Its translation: CATQRRGWNTGELFF.

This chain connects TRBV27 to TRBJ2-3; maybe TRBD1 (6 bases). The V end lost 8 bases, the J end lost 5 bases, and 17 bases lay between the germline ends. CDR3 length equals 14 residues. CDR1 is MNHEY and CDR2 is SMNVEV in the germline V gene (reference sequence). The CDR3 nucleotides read TGTGCCAGCCGTCGGGCCGCCAGGGGAGATACGCAGTATTTT. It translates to CASRRAARGDTQYF.

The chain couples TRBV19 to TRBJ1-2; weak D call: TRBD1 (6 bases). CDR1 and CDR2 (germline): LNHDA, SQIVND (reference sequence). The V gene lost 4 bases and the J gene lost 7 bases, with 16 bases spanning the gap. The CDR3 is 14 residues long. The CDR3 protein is CASSTPGTSFGYTF. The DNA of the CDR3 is TGTGCCAGTAGTACCCCCGGGACATCCTTTGGCTACACCTTC.

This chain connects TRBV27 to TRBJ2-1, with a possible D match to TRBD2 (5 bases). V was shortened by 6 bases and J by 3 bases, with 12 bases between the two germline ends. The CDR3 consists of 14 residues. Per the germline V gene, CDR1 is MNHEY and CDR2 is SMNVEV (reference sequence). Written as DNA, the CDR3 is TGTGCCAGCAGGCAAAACCGGGACTACAATGAGCAGTTCTTC. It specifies CASRQNRDYNEQFF.

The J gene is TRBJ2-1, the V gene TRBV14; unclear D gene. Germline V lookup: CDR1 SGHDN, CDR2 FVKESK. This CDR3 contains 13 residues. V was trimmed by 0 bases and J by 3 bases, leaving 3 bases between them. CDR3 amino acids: CASSQDLYNEQFF. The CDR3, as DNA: TGTGCCAGCAGCCAAGATCTCTACAATGAGCAGTTCTTC.